These 14 T cell receptor beta chains were all obtained from the same sample, sequenced in a study of cytomegalovirus exposure and HLA in healthy donors (dated by TCRdb to 2016 to 2017). Libraries were prepared through the immunoSEQ multiplex PCR assay. The multiplex PCR relied on a mix of 60 forward primers for TCR Vbeta segments and 13 reverse primers for TCR Jbeta segments. This immuneACCESS table, as held by TCRdb, lists in-frame sequences with V and J called but not all clones. Of the missing ones, under half trace to an unresolved V gene in checked studies; the others have no known cause. The sample profile shows more than 20,000 clones; about 80% of them were found once. Approximately 7.4% of the sample rests with the top ten. The sequenced sample was PBMCs. The receptors shown here come from a man in his sixties in good health and CMV-seronegative.

The chain employs TRBV15 and TRBJ1-1; D perhaps matches TRBD1 (6 bases). The CDR3 covers 15 residues. CDR1 and CDR2 from the germline V gene are LNHNV and YYDKDF (reference sequence). The ends were cut back, 4 bases at V and 2 bases at J, with 14 bases in the middle. As DNA, the CDR3 is TGTGCCACCAGCAAATCCGGGACACCTAACACTGAAGCTTTCTTT. This encodes CATSKSGTPNTEAFF.

As regards this clone: Sequence at one end of the junction differs from germline and may be a read error. The J gene is TRBJ2-4, the V gene TRBV30; D is perhaps TRBD1 (6 bases). This CDR3 region has 16 residues. Germline values: CDR1 GTSNPN, CDR2 SVGIG (reference sequence). CDR3 sequence reads: CARSVWDTAAKNIQYF. The CDR3 bases are TGTGCCCGGAGTGTATGGGACACTGCAGCCAAAAACATTCAGTACTTC.

The chain couples TRBV5-1 to TRBJ2-5; 11 bases align to TRBD2. The ends lost 0 bases at V and 5 bases at J; junction bases unmatched: 9. This CDR3 is 17 amino acids long. Germline values: CDR1 SGHRS, CDR2 YFSETQ. The CDR3 DNA reads TGCGCCAGCAGCTTGGCCCCCCTAGCGGGAGGTTATGAGACCCAGTACTTC. Protein: CASSLAPLAGGYETQYF.

J is TRBJ2-3 and V is TRBV2; 9 bases fit TRBD2. CDR1 SNHLY and CDR2 FYNNEI come from the germline V gene. CDR3 length: 15 amino acids. V shed 1 base and J 11 bases; nucleotides not matched to a gene: 10. The CDR3 nucleotides read TGTGCCAGCAGTGAAGGAGGCGGGGGGGCGAGACTGCAGTATTTT. It specifies CASSEGGGGARLQYF. The variable domain in full, with the rest retrieved from reference TRBV2 and TRBJ2-3, is EPEVTQTPSHQVTQMGQEVILRCVPISNHLYFYWYRQILGQKVEFLVSFYNNEISEKSEIFDDQFSVERPDGSNFTLKIRSTKLEDSAMYFCASSEGGGGARLQYFGPGTRLTVL.

This chain links TRBV6-1 with TRBJ1-2; possibly TRBD1 for D (6 bases). Trimming took 2 bases from V and 6 from J, leaving 10 bases between them. Germline V gene sequence: CDR1 MNHNS, CDR2 SASEGT. The length of the CDR3 is 13 residues. Here the CDR3 reads CASSERGGDGYTF. The CDR3 nucleotides read TGTGCCAGCAGTGAAAGGGGGGGCGATGGCTACACCTTC.

This clone was seen a single time. The gene calls are TRBV7-3 and TRBJ2-1, with D tentatively TRBD1 (6 bases). CDR3 length equals 14 residues. The germline CDR1 and CDR2 sequences are SGHTA and FQGTGA. The V gene lost 2 bases and the J gene lost 10 bases, with 15 bases spanning the gap. The CDR3 spells CASSLQPGQFEQFF. DNA for the CDR3: TGTGCCAGCAGCTTACAACCTGGACAGTTCGAGCAGTTCTTC.

There are a few counts of this clone. The V gene is TRBV6-6, the J gene TRBJ2-1, with D maybe TRBD2 (7 bases). The CDR3 sequence is 14 residues long. The V gene lost 6 bases and the J gene lost 8 bases, with 17 bases spanning the gap. The V gene's germline CDR1 is MNHNY and CDR2 SVGAGI (reference sequence). CDR3: CASREGGPLDEQFF. The DNA for the CDR3 is TGTGCCAGCAGAGAGGGGGGGCCCTTGGATGAGCAGTTCTTC.

This clone was detected only a few times. The rearrangement joins TRBV6-1 to TRBJ1-1, with 9 bases lining up with TRBD1. V was clipped by 3 bases and J by 3 bases; unmatched bases: 5. CDR3 length: 15 amino acids. Germline-derived CDR1 and CDR2 are MNHNS and SASEGT. CDR3 in DNA: TGTGCCAGCAGTGATGGGACAGGGACTCACACTGAAGCTTTCTTT. Its translation: CASSDGTGTHTEAFF.

V gene TRBV5-6 combines with J gene TRBJ1-2; TRBD1 matches at 9 bases. Unmatched junction bases numbered 3, after V lost 4 bases and J lost 2 bases. The CDR3 has 14 amino acids. Germline-derived CDR1 and CDR2 are SGHDT and YYEEEE. For the CDR3, the DNA is TGTGCCAGCAGCCGGGGACAGGGAAACTATGGCTACACCTTC. This gives the protein CASSRGQGNYGYTF.

This clone was counted once. The chain recombines TRBV6-1 with TRBJ1-2, with TRBD1 identical over 9 bases. J gave up 7 bases and V 5 bases, and 5 bases lay outside the gene matches. The CDR3 totals 13 residues. The germline V gene has CDR1 MNHNS and CDR2 SASEGT. The CDR3 DNA is TGTGCCAGCAGTAGTCACAGGGGGCCTGGCTACACCTTC. It specifies CASSSHRGPGYTF.

J is TRBJ2-3 and V is TRBV5-1; 7 nucleotides align to TRBD2. Unmatched junction bases numbered 5, after V lost 2 bases and J lost 2 bases. This CDR3 comprises 15 residues. Germline-derived CDR1 and CDR2 are SGHRS and YFSETQ. The CDR3 spells CASSLLRDYTDTQYF. CDR3 coding DNA: TGCGCCAGCAGCTTACTGCGGGACTACACAGATACGCAGTATTTT.

This chain uses TRBV2 with TRBJ2-4; the D gene is possibly TRBD1 (6 bases). The V and J ends lost 4 bases and 9 bases respectively, with 7 bases between them. Germline values: CDR1 SNHLY, CDR2 FYNNEI. There are 11 residues in the CDR3. CDR3 DNA: TGTGCCAGCAGTGGGGGGCGCATTCAGTACTTC. Amino acids: CASSGGRIQYF.

The CDR3 protein is CASSPKRGQGTPYEQYF. CDR3 sequence (DNA): TGTGCCAGCAGCCCCAAAAGGGGACAGGGGACACCCTACGAGCAGTACTTC. The chain uses TRBV7-3 and TRBJ2-7, with 10 bases that match TRBD1. The CDR3 is 17 residues long. The germline gives CDR1 SGHTA, CDR2 FQGTGA. With 5 bases clipped from V and 2 bases from J, the junction kept 12 bases outside the gene matches.

About this clone itself: The junction departs from the called germline gene at one end, perhaps through a read error. The V gene is TRBV7-6, the J gene TRBJ2-1, with TRBD2 matching 8 bases. The CDR3 loop spans 16 amino acids. Looked up from germline, CDR1 is SGHVS and CDR2 is FNYEAQ. CDR3 DNA: TGTGCCAGCAGCTTAGCGCGAAGCGGGGGTGCCAATGGGCAGTTCTTC. It yields the protein CASSLARSGGANGQFF.